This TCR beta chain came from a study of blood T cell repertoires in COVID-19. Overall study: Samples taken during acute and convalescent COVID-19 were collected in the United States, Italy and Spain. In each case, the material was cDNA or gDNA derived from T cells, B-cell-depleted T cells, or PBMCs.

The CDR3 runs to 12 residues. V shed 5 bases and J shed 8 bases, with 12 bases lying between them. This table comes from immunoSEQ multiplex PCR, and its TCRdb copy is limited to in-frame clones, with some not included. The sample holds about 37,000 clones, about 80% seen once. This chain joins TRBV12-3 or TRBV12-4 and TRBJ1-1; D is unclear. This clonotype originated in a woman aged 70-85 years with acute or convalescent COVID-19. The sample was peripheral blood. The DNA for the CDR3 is TGTGCCAGCAGTCACGGGGTTTCGGAAGCTTTCTTT. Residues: CASSHGVSEAFF.